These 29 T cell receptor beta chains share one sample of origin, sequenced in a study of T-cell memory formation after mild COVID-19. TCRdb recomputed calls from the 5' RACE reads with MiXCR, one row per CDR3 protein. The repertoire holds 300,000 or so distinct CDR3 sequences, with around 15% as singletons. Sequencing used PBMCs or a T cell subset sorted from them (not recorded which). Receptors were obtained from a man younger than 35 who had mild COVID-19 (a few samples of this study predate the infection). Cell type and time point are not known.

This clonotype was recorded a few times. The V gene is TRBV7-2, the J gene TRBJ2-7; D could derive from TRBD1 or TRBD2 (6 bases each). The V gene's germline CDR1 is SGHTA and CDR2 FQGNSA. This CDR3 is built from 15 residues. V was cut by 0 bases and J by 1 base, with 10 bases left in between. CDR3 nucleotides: TGTGCCAGCAGCTTAGCCGGGGGCCGGTCCTACGAGCAGTACGTC. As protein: CASSLAGGRSYEQYV.

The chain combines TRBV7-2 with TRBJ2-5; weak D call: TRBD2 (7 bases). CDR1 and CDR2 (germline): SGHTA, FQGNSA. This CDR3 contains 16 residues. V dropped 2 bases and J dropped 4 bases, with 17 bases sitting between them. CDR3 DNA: TGTGCCAGCAGCTTACGGGGACGGGGGGCCCTAGAGACCCAGTACTTC. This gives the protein CASSLRGRGALETQYF.

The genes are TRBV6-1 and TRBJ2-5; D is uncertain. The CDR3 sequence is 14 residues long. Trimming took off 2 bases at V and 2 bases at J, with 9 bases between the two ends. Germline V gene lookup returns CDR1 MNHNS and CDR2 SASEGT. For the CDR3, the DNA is TGTGCCAGCAGTGAATCTACAGTACAAGAGACCCAGTACTTC. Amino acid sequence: CASSESTVQETQYF.

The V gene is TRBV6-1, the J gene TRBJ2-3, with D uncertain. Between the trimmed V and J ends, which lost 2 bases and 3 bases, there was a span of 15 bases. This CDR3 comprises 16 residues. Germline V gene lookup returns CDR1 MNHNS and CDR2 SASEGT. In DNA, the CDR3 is TGTGCCAGCAGTGAATTTCTTGGAGCACGAACAGATACGCAGTATTTT. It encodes CASSEFLGARTDTQYF.

CDR3: CAITRNPTSGGADEQFF. The CDR3 DNA reads as TGTGCCATCACTCGGAACCCTACTAGCGGGGGGGCCGATGAGCAGTTCTTC. The gene calls are TRBV10-3 and TRBJ2-1, with TRBD2 matching over 13 bases. Germline V CDR1 and CDR2: ENHRY, SYGVKD. J was trimmed by 8 bases and V by 7 bases; bases with no gene match: 14. The CDR3 totals 17 residues.

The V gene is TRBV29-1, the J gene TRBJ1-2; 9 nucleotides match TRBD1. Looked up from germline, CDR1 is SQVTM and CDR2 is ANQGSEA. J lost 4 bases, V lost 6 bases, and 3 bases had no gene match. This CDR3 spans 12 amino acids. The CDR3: CSVGQGGYGYTF. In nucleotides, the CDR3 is TGCAGCGTGGGACAGGGCGGCTATGGCTACACCTTC.

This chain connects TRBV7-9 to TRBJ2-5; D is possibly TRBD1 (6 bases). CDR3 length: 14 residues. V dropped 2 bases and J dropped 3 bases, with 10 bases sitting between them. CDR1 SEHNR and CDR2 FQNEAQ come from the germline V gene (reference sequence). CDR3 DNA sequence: TGTGCCAGCAGCTTACAGGGGAGCGAAGAGACCCAGTACTTC. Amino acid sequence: CASSLQGSEETQYF.

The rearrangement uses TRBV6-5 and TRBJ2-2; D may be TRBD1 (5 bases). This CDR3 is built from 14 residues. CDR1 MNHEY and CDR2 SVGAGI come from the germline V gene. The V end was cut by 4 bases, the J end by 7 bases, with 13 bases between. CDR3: CASSSSGYLGELFF. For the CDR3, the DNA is TGTGCCAGCAGTTCATCAGGGTATCTCGGGGAGCTGTTTTTT.

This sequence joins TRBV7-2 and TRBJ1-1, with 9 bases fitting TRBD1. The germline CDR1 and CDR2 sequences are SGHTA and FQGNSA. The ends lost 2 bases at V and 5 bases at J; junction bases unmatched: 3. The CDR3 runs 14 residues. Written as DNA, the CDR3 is TGTGCCAGCAGCTTAAGGGACAGGGTAACTGAAGCTTTCTTT. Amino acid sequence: CASSLRDRVTEAFF. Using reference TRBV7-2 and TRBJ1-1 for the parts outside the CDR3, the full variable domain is GAGVSQSPSNKVTEKGKDVELRCDPISGHTALYWYRQSLGQGLEFLIYFQGNSAPDKSGLPSDRFSAERTGGSVSTLTIQRTQQEDSAVYLCASSLRDRVTEAFFGQGTRLTVV.

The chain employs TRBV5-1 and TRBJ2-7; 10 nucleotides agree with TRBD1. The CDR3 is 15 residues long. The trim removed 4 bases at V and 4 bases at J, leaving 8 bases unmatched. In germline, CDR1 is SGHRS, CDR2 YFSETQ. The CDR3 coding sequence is TGCGCCAGCAGCCAACCGACAGGGGGCTCTTACGAGCAGTACTTC. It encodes CASSQPTGGSYEQYF.

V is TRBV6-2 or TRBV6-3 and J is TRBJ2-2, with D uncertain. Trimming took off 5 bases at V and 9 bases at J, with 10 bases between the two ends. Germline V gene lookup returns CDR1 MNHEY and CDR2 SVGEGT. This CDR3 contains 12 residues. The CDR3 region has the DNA TGTGCCAGCAGTCACACCGCCAGGGAGCTGTTTTTT. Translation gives CASSHTARELFF.

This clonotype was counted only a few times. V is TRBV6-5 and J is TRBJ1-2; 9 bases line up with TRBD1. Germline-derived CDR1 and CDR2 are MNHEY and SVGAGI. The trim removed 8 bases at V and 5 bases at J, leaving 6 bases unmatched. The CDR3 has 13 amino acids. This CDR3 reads CASFPQGAYGYTF. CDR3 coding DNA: TGTGCCAGCTTTCCACAGGGGGCTTATGGCTACACCTTC.

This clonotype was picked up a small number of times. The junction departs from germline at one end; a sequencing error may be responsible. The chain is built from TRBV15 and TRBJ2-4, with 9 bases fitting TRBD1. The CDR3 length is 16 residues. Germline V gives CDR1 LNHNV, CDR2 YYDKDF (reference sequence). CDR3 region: CATSGDPTGGQNIQYF. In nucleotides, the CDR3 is TGTGCCACCAGCGGAGACCCTACAGGGGGCCAAAACATTCAGTACTTC.

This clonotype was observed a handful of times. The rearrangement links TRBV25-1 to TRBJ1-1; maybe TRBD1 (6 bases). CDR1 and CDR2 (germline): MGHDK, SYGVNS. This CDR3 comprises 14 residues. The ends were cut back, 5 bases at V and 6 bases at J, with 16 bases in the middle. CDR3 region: CASSRTQGFAEAFF. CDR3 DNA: TGTGCCAGCAGTAGGACACAGGGTTTCGCTGAAGCTTTCTTT.

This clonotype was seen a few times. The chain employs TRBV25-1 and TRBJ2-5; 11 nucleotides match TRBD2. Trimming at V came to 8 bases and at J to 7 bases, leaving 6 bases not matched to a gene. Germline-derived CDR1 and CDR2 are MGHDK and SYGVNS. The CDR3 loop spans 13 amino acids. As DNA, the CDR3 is TGTGCCAGCGGGGGGACTAGCGGATTGACCCAGTACTTC. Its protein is CASGGTSGLTQYF. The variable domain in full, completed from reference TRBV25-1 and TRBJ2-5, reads EADIYQTPRYLVIGTGKKITLECSQTMGHDKMYWYQQDPGMELHLIHYSYGVNSTEKGDLSSESTVSRIRTEHFPLTLESARPSHTSQYLCASGGTSGLTQYFGPGTRLLVL.

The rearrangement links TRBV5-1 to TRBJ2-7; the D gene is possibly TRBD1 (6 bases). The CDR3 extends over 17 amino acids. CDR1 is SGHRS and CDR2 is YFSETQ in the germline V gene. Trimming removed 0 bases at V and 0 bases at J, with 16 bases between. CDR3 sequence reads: CASSLGMGAQSSYEQYF. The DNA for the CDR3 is TGCGCCAGCAGCTTGGGTATGGGGGCCCAGAGCTCCTACGAGCAGTACTTC. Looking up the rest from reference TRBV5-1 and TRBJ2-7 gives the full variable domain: KAGVTQTPRYLIKTRGQQVTLSCSPISGHRSVSWYQQTPGQGLQFLFEYFSETQRNKGNFPGRFSGRQFSNSRSEMNVSTLELGDSALYLCASSLGMGAQSSYEQYFGPGTRLTVT.

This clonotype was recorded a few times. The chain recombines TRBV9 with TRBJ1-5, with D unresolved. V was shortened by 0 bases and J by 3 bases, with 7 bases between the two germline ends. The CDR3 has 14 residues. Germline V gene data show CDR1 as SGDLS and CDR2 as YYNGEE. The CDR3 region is CASSVGENNQPQHF. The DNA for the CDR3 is TGTGCCAGCAGCGTAGGGGAAAACAATCAGCCCCAGCATTTT.

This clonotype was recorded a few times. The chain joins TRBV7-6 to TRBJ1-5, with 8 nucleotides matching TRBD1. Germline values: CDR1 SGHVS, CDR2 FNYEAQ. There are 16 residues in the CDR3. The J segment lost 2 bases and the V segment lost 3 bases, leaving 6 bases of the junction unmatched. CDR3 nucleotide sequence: TGTGCCAGCAGCTTGGGGGCAGGGGGCGGCAATCAGCCCCAGCATTTT. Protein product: CASSLGAGGGNQPQHF.

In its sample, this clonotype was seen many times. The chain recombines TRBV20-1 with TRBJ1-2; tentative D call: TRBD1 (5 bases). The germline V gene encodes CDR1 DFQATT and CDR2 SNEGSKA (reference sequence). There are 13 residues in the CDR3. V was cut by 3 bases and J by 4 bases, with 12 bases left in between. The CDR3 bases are TGCAGTGCTAGTACCCCAAGGGGCTATGGCTACACCTTC. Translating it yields CSASTPRGYGYTF.

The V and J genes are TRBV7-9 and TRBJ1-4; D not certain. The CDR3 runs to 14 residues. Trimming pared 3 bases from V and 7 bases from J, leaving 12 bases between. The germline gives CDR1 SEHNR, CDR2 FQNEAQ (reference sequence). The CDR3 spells CASSFTEVREKLFF. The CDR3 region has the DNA TGTGCCAGCAGCTTTACTGAGGTCCGTGAAAAACTGTTTTTT.

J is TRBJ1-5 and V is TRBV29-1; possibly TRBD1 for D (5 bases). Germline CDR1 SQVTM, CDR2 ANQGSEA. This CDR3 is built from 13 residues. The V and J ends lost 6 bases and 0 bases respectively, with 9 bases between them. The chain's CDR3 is CSVQRGSNQPQHF. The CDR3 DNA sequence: TGCAGCGTGCAGAGGGGTAGCAATCAGCCCCAGCATTTT.

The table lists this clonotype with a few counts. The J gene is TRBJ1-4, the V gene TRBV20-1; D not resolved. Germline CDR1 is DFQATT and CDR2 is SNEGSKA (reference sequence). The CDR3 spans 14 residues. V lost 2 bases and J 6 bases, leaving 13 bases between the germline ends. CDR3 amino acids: CSARTPEGDEKLFF. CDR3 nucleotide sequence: TGCAGTGCTAGAACACCGGAGGGCGATGAAAAACTGTTTTTT.

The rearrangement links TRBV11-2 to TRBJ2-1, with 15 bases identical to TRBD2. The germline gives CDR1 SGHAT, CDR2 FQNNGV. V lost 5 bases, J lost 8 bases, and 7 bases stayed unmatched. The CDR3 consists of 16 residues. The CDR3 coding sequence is TGTGCCAGCAGCCACACCGGACTAGCGGGGGGGGATGAGCAGTTCTTC. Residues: CASSHTGLAGGDEQFF.

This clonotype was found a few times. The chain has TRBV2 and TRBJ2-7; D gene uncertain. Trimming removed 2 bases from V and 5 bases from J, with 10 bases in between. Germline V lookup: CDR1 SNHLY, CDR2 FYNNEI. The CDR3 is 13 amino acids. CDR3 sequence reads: CASSESRRNEQYF. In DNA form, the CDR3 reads TGTGCCAGCAGTGAATCCAGACGGAACGAGCAGTACTTC.

CDR3 nucleotide sequence: TGTGCCAGCAGCTTAGCGGTGTCGGGGACAGGGGGCACTGAAGCTTTCTTT. This codes for CASSLAVSGTGGTEAFF. This chain joins TRBV7-9 and TRBJ1-1; 11 bases align to TRBD1. CDR1 is SEHNR and CDR2 is FQNEAQ in the germline V gene (reference sequence). The CDR3 is made up of 17 amino acids. V lost 0 bases, J lost 4 bases, and 7 bases stayed unmatched.

In nucleotides, the CDR3 is TGTGCCAGCAGCACCGGGACAGGGGCAGAAGAGACCCAGTACTTC. It yields the protein CASSTGTGAEETQYF. The chain carries TRBV11-1 and TRBJ2-5; TRBD1 agrees at 10 bases. From germline, CDR1 is SGHAT and CDR2 FQDESV (reference sequence). The CDR3 totals 15 residues. With 5 bases clipped from V and 3 bases from J, the junction kept 6 bases outside the gene matches.

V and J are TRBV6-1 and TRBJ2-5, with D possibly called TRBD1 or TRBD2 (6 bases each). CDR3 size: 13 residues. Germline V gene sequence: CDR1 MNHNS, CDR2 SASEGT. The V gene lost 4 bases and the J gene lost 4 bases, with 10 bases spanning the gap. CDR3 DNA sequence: TGTGCCAGCAGTGTTCGGGGGCTAGAGACCCAGTACTTC. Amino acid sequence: CASSVRGLETQYF.

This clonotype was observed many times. The CDR3 DNA reads as TGTGCCAGCAGCCAAGAGACAGGGCGAAGCTACAATGAGCAGTTCTTC. This gives the protein CASSQETGRSYNEQFF. The V call is TRBV4-2, the J call TRBJ2-1; TRBD1 agrees at 7 bases. The germline V gene encodes CDR1 LGHNA and CDR2 YNFKEQ. With V trimmed by 0 bases and J by 3 bases, 5 bases remained unmatched. The CDR3 loop spans 16 amino acids.

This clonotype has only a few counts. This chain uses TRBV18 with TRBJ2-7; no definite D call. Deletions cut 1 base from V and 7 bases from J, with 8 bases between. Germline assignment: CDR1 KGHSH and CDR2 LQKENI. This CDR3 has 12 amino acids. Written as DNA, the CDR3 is TGTGCCAGCTCACCACGAATAGGGGAGCAGTACGTC. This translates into CASSPRIGEQYV.